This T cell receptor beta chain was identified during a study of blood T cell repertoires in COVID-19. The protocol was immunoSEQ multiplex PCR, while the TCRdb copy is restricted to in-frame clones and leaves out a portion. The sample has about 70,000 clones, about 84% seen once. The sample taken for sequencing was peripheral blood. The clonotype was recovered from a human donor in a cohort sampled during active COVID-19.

The CDR3 region is CASTTEDAFNQPQHF. The DNA for the CDR3 is TGTGCCAGCACGACTGAAGACGCGTTCAATCAGCCCCAGCATTTT. The chain uses TRBV6-5 and TRBJ1-5; D is ambiguous. The CDR3 is 15 residues long. CDR1 is MNHEY and CDR2 is SVGAGI in the germline V gene. The germline V and J ends were trimmed by 7 bases and 3 bases, with 16 bases remaining between them.